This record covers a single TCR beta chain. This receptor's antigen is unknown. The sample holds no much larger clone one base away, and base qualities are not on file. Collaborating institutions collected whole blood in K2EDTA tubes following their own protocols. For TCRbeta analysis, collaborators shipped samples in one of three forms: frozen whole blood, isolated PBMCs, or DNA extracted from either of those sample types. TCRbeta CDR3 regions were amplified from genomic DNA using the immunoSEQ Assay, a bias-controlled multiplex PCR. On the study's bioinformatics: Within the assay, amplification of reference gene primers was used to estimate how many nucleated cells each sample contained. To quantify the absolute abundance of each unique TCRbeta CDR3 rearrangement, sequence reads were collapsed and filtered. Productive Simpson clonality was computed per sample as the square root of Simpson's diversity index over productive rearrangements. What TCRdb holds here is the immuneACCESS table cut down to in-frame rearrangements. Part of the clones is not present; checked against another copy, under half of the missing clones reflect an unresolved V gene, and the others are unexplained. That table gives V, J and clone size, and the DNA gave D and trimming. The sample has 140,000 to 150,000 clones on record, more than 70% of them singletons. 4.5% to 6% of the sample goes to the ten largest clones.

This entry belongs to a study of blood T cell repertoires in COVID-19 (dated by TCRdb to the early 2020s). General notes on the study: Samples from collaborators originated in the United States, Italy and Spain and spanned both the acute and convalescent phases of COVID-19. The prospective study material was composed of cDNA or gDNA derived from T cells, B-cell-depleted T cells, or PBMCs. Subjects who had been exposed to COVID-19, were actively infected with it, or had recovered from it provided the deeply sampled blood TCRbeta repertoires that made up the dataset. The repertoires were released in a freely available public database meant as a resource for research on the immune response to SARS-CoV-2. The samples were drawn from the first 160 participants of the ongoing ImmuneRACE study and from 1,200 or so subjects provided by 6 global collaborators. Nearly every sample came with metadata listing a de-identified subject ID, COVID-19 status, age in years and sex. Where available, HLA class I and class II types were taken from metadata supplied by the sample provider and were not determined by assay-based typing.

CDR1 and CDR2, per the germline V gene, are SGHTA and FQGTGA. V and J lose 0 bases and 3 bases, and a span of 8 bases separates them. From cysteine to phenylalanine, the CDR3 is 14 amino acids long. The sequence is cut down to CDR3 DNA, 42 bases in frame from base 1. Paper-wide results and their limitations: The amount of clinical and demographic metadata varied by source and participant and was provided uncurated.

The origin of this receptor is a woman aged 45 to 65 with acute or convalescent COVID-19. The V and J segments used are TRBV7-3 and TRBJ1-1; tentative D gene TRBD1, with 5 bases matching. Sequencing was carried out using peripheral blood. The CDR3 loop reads CASSLTGGYTEAFF. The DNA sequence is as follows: TGTGCCAGCAGCTTAACCGGGGGGTACACTGAAGCTTTCTTT. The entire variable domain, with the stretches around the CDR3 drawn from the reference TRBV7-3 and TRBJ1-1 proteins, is GAGVSQTPSNKVTEKGKYVELRCDPISGHTALYWYRQSLGQGPEFLIYFQGTGAADDSGLPNDRFFAVRPEGSVSTLKIQRTERGDSAVYLCASSLTGGYTEAFFGQGTRLTVV.